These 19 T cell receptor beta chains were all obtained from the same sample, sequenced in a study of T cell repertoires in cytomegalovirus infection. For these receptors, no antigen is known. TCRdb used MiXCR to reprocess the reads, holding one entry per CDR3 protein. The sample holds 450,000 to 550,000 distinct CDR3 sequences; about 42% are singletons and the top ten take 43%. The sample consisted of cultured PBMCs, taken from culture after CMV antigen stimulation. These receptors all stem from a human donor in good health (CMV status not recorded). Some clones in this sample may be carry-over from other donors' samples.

CDR3 sequence reads: CASSPRDSASTDTQYF. In DNA form, the CDR3 reads TGTGCCAGCAGCCCACGCGACAGCGCAAGCACAGATACGCAGTATTTT. This rearrangement joins TRBV7-9 to TRBJ2-3; D might be TRBD1 (5 bases). The length of the CDR3 is 16 residues. Germline V CDR1 and CDR2: SEHNR, FQNEAQ (reference sequence). Trimming removed 5 bases at V and 0 bases at J, with 15 bases between.

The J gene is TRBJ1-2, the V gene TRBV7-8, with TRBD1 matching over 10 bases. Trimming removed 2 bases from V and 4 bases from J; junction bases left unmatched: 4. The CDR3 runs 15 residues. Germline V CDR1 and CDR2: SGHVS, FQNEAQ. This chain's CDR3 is CASSLRDRGIYGYTF. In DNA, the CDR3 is TGTGCCAGCAGCTTAAGGGACAGGGGTATCTATGGCTACACCTTC.

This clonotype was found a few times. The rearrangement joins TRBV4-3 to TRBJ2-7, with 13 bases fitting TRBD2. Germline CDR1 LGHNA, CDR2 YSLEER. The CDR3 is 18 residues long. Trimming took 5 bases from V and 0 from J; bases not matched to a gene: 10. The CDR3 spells CASSSGAGTSGTSYEQYF. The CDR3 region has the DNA TGCGCCAGCAGCTCAGGGGCCGGGACTAGCGGGACCTCCTACGAGCAGTACTTC.

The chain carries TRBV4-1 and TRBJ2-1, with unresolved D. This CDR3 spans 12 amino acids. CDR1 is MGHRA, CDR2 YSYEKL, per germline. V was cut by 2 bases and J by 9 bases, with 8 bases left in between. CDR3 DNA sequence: TGCGCCAGCAGCCAAACGACGCGTGAGCAGTTCTTC. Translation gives CASSQTTREQFF.

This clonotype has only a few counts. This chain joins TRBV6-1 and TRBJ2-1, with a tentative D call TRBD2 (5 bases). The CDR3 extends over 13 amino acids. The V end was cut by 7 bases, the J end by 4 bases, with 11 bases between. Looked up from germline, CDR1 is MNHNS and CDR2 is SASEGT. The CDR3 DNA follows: TGTGCCAGCACCCAACTAGTATACAATGAGCAGTTCTTC. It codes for CASTQLVYNEQFF.

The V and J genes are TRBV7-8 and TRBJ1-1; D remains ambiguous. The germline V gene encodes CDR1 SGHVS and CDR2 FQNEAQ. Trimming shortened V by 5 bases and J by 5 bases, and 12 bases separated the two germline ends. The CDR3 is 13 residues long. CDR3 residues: CASSLGFATEAFF. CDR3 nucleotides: TGTGCCAGCAGCCTCGGGTTCGCGACTGAAGCTTTCTTT. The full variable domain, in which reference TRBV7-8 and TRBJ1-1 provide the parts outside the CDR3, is GAGVSQSPRYKVAKRGQDVALRCDPISGHVSLFWYQQALGQGPEFLTYFQNEAQLDKSGLPSDRFFAERPEGSVSTLKIQRTQQEDSAVYLCASSLGFATEAFFGQGTRLTVV.

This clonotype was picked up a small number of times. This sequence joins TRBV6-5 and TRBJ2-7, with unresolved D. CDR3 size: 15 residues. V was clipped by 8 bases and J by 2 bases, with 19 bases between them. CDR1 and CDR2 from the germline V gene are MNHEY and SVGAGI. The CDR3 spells CASVKLSRYPYEQYF. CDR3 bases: TGTGCCAGCGTTAAGTTGAGCAGGTATCCCTACGAGCAGTACTTC.

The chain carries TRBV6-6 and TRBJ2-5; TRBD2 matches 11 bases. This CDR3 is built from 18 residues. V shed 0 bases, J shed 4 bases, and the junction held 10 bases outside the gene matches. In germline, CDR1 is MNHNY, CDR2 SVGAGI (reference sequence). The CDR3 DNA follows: TGTGCCAGCAGTTACTCCTTAGCGGGAGGGGGCTGGAGAGAGACCCAGTACTTC. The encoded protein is CASSYSLAGGGWRETQYF.

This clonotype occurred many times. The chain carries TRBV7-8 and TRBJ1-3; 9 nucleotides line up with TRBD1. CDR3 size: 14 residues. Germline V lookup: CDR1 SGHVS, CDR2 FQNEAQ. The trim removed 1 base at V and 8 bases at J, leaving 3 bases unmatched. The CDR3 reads CASSLVDRGHTIYF. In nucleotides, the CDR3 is TGTGCCAGCAGCTTAGTGGACAGGGGACACACCATATATTTT.

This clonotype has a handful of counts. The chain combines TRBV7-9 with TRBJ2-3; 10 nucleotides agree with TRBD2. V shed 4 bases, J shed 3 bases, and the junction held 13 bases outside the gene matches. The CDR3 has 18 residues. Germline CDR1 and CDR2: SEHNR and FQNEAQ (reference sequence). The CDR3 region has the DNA TGTGCCAGCAGCTACCACCTAGCGGGAGTAGGGGTAACAGATACGCAGTATTTT. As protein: CASSYHLAGVGVTDTQYF.

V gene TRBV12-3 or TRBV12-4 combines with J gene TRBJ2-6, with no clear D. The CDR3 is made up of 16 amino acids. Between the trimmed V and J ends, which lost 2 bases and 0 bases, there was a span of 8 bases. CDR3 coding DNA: TGTGCCAGCAGTTTATCGCCCAGCTCTGGGGCCAACGTCCTGACTTTC. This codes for CASSLSPSSGANVLTF.

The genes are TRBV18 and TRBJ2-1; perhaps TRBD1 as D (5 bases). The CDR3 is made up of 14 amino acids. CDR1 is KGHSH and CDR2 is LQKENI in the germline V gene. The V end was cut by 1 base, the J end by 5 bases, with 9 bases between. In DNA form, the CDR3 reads TGTGCCAGCTCACCACAGGGGCCCGACAATGAGCAGTTCTTC. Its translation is CASSPQGPDNEQFF.

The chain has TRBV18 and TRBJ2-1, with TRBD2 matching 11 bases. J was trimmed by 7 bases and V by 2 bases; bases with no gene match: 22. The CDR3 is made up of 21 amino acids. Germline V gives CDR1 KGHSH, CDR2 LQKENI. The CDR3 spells CASSPFYPTSGKKESGNEQFF. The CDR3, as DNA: TGTGCCAGCTCACCATTCTATCCGACTAGCGGGAAAAAGGAAAGCGGGAATGAGCAGTTCTTC. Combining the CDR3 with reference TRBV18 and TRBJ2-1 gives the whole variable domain NAGVMQNPRHLVRRRGQEARLRCSPMKGHSHVYWYRQLPEEGLKFMVYLQKENIIDESGMPKERFSAEFPKEGPSILRIQQVVRGDSAAYFCASSPFYPTSGKKESGNEQFFGPGTRLTVL.

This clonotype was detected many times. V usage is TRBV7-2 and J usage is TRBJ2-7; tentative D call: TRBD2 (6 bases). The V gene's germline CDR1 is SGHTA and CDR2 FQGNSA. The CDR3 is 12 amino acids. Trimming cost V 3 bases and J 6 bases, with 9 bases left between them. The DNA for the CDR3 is TGTGCCAGCAGCTTCCCGGGGGTCGAGCAGTACTTC. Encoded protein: CASSFPGVEQYF.

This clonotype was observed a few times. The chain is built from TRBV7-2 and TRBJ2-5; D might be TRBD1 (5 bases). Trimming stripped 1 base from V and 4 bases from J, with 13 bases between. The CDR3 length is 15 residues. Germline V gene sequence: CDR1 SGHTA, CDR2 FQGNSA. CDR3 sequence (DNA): TGTGCCAGCAGCTTAGGGAGTACAGGAAGAGAGACCCAGTACTTC. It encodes CASSLGSTGRETQYF. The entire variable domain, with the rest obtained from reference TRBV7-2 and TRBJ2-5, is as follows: GAGVSQSPSNKVTEKGKDVELRCDPISGHTALYWYRQSLGQGLEFLIYFQGNSAPDKSGLPSDRFSAERTGGSVSTLTIQRTQQEDSAVYLCASSLGSTGRETQYFGPGTRLLVL.

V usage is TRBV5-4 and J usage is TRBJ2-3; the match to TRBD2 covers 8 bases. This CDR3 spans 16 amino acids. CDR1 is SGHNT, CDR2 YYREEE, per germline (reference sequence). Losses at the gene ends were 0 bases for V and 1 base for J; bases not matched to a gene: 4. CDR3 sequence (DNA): TGTGCCAGCAGCTTGGGACTAGCGAGCGGCACAGATACGCAGTATTTT. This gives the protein CASSLGLASGTDTQYF.

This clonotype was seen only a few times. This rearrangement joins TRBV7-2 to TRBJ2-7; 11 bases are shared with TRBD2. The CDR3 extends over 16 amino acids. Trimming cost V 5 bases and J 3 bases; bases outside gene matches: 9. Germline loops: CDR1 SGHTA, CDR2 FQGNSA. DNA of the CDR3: TGTGCCAGCAGCCCGGGGACTAGCGGAACTCACTACGAGCAGTACTTC. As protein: CASSPGTSGTHYEQYF.

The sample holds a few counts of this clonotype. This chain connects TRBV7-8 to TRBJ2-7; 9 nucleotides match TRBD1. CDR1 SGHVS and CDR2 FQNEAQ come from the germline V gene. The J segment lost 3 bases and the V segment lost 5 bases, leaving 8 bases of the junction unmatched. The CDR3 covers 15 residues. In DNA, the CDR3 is TGTGCCAGCAGCGCCAGGACAGGGGAGGGCTACGAGCAGTACTTC. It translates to CASSARTGEGYEQYF.

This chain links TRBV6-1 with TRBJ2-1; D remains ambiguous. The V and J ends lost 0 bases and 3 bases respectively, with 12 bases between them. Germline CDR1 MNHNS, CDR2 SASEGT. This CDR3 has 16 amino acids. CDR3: CASSEAANKNYNEQFF. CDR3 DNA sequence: TGTGCCAGCAGTGAAGCGGCTAACAAGAACTACAATGAGCAGTTCTTC.